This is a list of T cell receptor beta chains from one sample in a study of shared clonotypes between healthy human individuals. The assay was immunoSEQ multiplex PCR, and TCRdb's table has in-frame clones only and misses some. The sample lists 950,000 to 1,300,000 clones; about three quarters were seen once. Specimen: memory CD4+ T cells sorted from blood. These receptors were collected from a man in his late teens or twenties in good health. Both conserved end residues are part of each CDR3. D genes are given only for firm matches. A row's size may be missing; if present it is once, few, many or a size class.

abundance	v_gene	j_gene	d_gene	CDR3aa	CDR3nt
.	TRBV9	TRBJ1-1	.	CASSVDPGGTEAFF	TGTGCCAGCAGCGTAGACCCGGGTGGCACTGAAGCTTTCTTT
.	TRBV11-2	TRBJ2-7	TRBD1	CASSPSTGGEQYF	TGTGCCAGCAGCCCATCGACAGGGGGCGAACAGTACTTC
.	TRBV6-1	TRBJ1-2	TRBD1	CAIGQGNYGYTF	TGTGCCATCGGACAGGGCAACTATGGCTACACCTTC
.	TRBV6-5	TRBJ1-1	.	CASSFHHGGTEAFF	TGTGCCAGCAGTTTCCACCACGGGGGCACTGAAGCTTTCTTT
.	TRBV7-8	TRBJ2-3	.	CASSLGSGTPGNTQYF	TGTGCCAGCAGCTTGGGCTCCGGGACTCCGGGGAATACGCAGTATTTT
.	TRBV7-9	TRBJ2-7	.	CASSLNSGGEQYF	TGTGCCAGCAGCTTAAATTCTGGCGGCGAGCAGTACTTC
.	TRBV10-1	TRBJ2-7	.	CASSESLVGEQYF	TGCGCCAGCAGTGAGTCGTTGGTAGGCGAGCAGTACTTC
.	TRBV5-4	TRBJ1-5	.	CASSGDPNQPQHF	TGTGCCAGCAGCGGGGACCCTAATCAGCCCCAGCATTTT
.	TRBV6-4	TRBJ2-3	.	CASGDSFTDTQYF	TGTGCCAGCGGAGACAGTTTCACAGATACGCAGTATTTT
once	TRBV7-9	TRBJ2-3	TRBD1	CASSLGIQGGTDTQYF	TGTGCCAGCAGCTTAGGAATACAGGGGGGCACAGATACGCAGTATTTT
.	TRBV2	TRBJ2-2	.	CASSDRADTGELFF	TGTGCCAGCAGTGACAGGGCGGACACCGGGGAGCTGTTTTTT
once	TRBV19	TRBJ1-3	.	CASRPDGGLDTIYF	TGTGCCAGTAGGCCTGACGGCGGGTTGGACACCATATATTTT
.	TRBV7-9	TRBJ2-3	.	CASSYRTDTQYF	TGTGCCAGCAGCTACCGCACAGATACGCAGTATTTT
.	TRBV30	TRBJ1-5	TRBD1	CAWSRQGWDISNQPQHF	TGTGCCTGGAGCCGACAGGGGTGGGATATTAGCAATCAGCCCCAGCATTTT
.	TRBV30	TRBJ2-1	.	CAWSGVGGESYNEQFF	TGTGCCTGGAGTGGAGTCGGGGGTGAATCCTACAATGAGCAGTTCTTC
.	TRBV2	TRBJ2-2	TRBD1	CASVTGVTGELFF	TGTGCCAGCGTCACAGGGGTTACCGGGGAGCTGTTTTTT
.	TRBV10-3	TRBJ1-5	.	CAISESAGEPQHF	TGTGCCATCAGTGAGTCAGCGGGGGAGCCCCAGCATTTT
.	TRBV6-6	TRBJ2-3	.	CASSYFRGTDTQYF	TGTGCCAGCAGTTATTTCCGGGGCACAGATACGCAGTATTTT
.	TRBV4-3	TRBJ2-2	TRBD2	CASSRGPGLADSGELFF	TGCGCCAGCAGCCGGGGCCCTGGACTAGCGGATTCCGGGGAGCTGTTTTTT
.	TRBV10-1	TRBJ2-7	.	CARPRGYEQYF	TGCGCCAGGCCACGAGGGTACGAGCAGTACTTC
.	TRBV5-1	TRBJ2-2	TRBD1	CASSPVQGADGELFF	TGCGCCAGCAGCCCGGTACAGGGGGCCGACGGGGAGCTGTTTTTT
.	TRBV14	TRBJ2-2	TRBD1	CASRRTGGIGELFF	TGTGCCAGCAGGCGGACAGGGGGCATCGGGGAGCTGTTTTTT
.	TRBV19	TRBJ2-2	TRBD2	CASTPGGVISGELFF	TGTGCCAGTACCCCCGGGGGGGTAATTTCCGGGGAGCTGTTTTTT
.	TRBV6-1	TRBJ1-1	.	CASSARLGGNTEAFF	TGTGCCAGCAGTGCCCGTTTGGGGGGGAACACTGAAGCTTTCTTT
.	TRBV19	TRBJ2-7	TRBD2	CASSRAVTSGAREQYF	TGTGCCAGTAGTCGCGCCGTGACTAGCGGGGCGCGCGAGCAGTACTTC
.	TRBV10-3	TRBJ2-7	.	CAISEYRYAYEQYF	TGTGCCATCAGTGAGTACAGGTACGCCTACGAGCAGTACTTC
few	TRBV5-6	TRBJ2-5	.	CASSLGQKRWETQYF	TGTGCCAGCAGCTTGGGTCAGAAAAGGTGGGAGACCCAGTACTTC
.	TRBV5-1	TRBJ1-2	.	CASSARAAQGDGYTF	TGCGCCAGCAGCGCCCGAGCGGCCCAAGGGGATGGCTACACCTTC
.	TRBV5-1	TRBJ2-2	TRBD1	CASSSPGQGAYLNTGELFF	TGCGCCAGCAGCTCACCGGGACAGGGGGCCTATTTGAACACCGGGGAGCTGTTTTTT
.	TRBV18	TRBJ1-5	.	CASSPRGDQPQHF	TGTGCCAGCTCACCACGGGGGGACCAGCCCCAGCATTTT
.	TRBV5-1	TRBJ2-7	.	CASSRFPQPSYEQYF	TGCGCCAGCAGCCGATTTCCGCAGCCTTCCTACGAGCAGTACTTC
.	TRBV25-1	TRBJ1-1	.	CASRRGLGEAFF	TGTGCCAGCAGGCGGGGGCTTGGTGAAGCTTTCTTT
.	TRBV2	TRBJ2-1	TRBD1	CARQRTGGLRNEQFF	TGTGCCAGACAAAGGACAGGGGGGCTACGCAATGAGCAGTTCTTC
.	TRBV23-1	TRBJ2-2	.	CASSQSARATGELFF	TGCGCCAGCAGTCAATCGGCCAGGGCCACCGGGGAGCTGTTTTTT
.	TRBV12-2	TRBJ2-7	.	CASRLWVQGGGFEQYF	TGTGCAAGTCGCTTATGGGTTCAGGGTGGGGGTTTCGAGCAGTACTTC
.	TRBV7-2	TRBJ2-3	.	CASSLGGGGSDTQYF	TGTGCCAGCAGCTTAGGAGGGGGAGGTTCAGATACGCAGTATTTT
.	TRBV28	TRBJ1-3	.	CASSLPTGNTIYF	TGTGCCAGCAGTTTACCTACTGGAAACACCATATATTTT
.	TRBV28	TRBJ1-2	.	CASSLSGRPLGTF	TGTGCCAGCAGTTTATCCGGCAGGCCCTTGGGTACCTTC
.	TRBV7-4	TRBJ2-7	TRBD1	CASSLVRDRRSYEQYF	TGTGCCAGCAGCTTAGTGAGGGACAGGAGATCCTACGAGCAGTACTTC
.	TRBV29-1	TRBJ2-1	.	CSVEDNNEQFF	TGCAGCGTTGAAGATAACAATGAGCAGTTCTTC
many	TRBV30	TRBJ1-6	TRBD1	CAWRVQGAKNSPLHF	TGTGCCTGGAGAGTGCAGGGGGCGAAAAATTCACCCCTCCACTTT
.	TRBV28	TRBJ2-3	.	CASSKTGRDTQYF	TGTGCCAGCAGCAAAACAGGGAGAGATACGCAGTATTTT
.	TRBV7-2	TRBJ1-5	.	CASSLGATGYSNQPQHF	TGTGCCAGCAGCTTAGGAGCGACAGGTTATAGCAATCAGCCCCAGCATTTT
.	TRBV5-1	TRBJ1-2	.	CASSLGQLTGRYGYTF	TGCGCCAGCAGCTTGGGACAGCTTACCGGGCGCTATGGCTACACCTTC
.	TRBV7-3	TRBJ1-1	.	CASSKGRGNTEAFF	TGTGCCAGCAGCAAAGGGCGGGGGAACACTGAAGCTTTCTTT
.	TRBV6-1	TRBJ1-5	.	CASTGINQPQHF	TGTGCCAGCACAGGGATAAATCAGCCCCAGCATTTT
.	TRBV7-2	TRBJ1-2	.	CASSLRGLGGYTF	TGTGCCAGCAGCCTTAGAGGGCTCGGGGGCTACACCTTC
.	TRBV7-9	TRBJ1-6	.	CASSNYQGFNSPLHF	TGTGCCAGCAGCAACTATCAGGGATTCAATTCACCCCTCCACTTT
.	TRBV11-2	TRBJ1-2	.	CASSLDGTRYEGYTF	TGTGCCAGCAGCTTAGACGGGACGCGATATGAGGGCTACACCTTC
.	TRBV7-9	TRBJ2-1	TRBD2	CASSPTSGGNEQFF	TGTGCCAGCAGCCCAACTAGCGGGGGTAATGAGCAGTTCTTC